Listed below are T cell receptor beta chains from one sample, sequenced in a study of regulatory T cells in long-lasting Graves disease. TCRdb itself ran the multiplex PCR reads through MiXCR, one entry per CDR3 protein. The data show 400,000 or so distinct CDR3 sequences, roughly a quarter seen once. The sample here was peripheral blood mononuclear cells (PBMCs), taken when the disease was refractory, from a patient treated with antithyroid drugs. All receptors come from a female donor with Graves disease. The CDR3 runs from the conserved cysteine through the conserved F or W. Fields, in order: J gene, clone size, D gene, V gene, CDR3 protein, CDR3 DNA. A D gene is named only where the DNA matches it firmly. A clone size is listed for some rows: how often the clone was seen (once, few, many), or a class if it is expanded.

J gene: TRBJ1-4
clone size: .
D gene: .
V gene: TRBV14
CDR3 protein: CASSQTPATNEKLFF
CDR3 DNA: TGTGCCAGCAGCCAAACCCCAGCAACTAATGAAAAACTGTTTTTT

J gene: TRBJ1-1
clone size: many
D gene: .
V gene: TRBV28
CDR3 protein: CASSLLDGTEAFF
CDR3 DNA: TGTGCCAGCAGTTTGCTTGACGGCACTGAAGCTTTCTTT

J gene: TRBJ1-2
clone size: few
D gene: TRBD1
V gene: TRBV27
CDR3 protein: CATRTMRGHGYTF
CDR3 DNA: TGTGCCACCAGGACGATGAGGGGGCATGGCTACACCTTC

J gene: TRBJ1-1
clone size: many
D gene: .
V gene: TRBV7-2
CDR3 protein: CASSPTGSEAFF
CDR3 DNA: TGTGCCAGCAGCCCGACAGGCTCTGAAGCTTTCTTT

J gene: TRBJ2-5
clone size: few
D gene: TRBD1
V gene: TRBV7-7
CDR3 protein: CASSDRDSSQETQYF
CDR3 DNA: TGTGCTAGCAGCGATCGGGACAGTTCACAAGAGACCCAGTACTTC

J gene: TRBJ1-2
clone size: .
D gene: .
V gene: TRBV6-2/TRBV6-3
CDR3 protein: CASSRNPPTNYGYTF
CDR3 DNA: TGTGCCAGCAGCCGAAACCCACCAACTAACTATGGCTACACCTTC

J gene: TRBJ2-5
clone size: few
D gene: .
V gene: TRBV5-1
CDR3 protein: CASSWTSGTRETQYF
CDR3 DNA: TGCGCCAGCAGCTGGACCTCCGGGACTCGGGAGACCCAGTACTTC

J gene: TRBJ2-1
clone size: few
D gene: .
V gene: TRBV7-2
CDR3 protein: CASSLQFISYNEQFF
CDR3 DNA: TGTGCCAGCAGCTTACAGTTCATCTCCTACAATGAGCAGTTCTTC

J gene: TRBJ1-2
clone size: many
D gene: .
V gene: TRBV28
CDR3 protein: CASTPTQGRGAYGYTF
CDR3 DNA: TGTGCCAGCACCCCCACTCAGGGGCGCGGGGCCTATGGCTACACCTTC

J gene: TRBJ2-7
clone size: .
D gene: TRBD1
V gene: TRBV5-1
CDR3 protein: CASSFGLIRDRGLGEQYF
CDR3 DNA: TGCGCCAGCAGCTTCGGTCTAATCCGGGACAGGGGGTTAGGGGAGCAGTACTTC

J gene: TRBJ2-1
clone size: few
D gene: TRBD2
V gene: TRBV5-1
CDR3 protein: CASSLVTSGTYNEQFF
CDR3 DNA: TGCGCCAGCAGCCTGGTTACTAGCGGAACGTACAATGAGCAGTTCTTC

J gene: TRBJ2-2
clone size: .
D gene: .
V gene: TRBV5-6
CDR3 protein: CASSLPGLTGADGELFF
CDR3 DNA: TGTGCCAGCAGCTTGCCGGGGCTTACAGGAGCGGACGGGGAGCTGTTTTTT

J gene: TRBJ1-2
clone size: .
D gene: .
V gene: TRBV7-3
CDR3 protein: CASSLDAGVGYTF
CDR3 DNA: TGTGCCAGCAGCTTAGACGCAGGGGTCGGCTACACCTTC

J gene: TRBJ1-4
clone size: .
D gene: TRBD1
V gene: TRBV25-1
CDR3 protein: CASSGDSVNEKLFF
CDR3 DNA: TGTGCCAGCAGTGGGGACAGCGTTAATGAAAAACTGTTTTTT

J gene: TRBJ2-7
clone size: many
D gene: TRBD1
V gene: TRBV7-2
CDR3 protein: CASSLQDRSFSYEQYF
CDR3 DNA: TGTGCCAGCAGCTTACAGGACAGGAGTTTCTCCTACGAGCAGTACTTC

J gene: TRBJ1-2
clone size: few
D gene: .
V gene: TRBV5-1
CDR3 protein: CASSLVVNANYGYTF
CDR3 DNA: TGCGCCAGCAGCTTGGTTGTCAACGCTAACTATGGCTACACCTTC

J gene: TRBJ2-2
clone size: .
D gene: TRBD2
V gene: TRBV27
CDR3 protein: CASKSGIGTGELFF
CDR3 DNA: TGTGCCAGCAAAAGCGGGATAGGTACCGGGGAGCTGTTTTTT

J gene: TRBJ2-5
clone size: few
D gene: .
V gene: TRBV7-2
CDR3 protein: CASSFRGLLQETQYF
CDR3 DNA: TGTGCCAGCAGCTTCCGAGGGCTCCTACAAGAGACCCAGTACTTC

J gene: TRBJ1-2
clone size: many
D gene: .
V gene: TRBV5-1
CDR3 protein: CASTSFPRGELNYGYTF
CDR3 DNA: TGCGCCAGCACCTCTTTTCCACGGGGAGAACTCAACTATGGCTACACCTTC

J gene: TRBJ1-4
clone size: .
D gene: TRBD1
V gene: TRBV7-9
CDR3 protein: CASSLVGQGDEKLFF
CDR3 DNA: TGTGCCAGCAGCTTAGTGGGACAGGGTGACGAAAAACTGTTTTTT

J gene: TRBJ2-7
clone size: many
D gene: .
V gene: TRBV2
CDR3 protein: CASKGTIYEQYF
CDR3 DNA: TGTGCCAGCAAGGGAACGATCTACGAGCAGTACTTC

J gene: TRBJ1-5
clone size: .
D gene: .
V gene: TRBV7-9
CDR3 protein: CASSLARQPQHF
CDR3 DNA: TGTGCCAGCAGCTTAGCGCGGCAGCCCCAGCATTTT

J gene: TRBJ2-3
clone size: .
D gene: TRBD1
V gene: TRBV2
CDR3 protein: CASKGQGTDTQYF
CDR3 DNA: TGTGCCAGCAAGGGACAGGGCACAGATACGCAGTATTTT

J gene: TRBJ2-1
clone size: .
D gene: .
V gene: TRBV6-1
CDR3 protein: CASGTVGPEQFF
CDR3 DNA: TGTGCCAGCGGCACCGTCGGGCCTGAGCAGTTCTTC

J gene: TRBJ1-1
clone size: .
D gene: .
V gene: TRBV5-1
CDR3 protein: CASSLTGPTEAFF
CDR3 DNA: TGCGCCAGCAGCCTAACAGGGCCCACTGAAGCTTTCTTT

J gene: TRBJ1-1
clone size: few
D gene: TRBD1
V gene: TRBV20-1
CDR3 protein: CSADPRQGGTNTEAFF
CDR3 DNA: TGCAGTGCTGACCCTAGACAGGGTGGGACGAACACTGAAGCTTTCTTT